The 29 T cell receptor beta chains below all came from one sample that was sequenced in a study of blood T cell repertoires in COVID-19. The repertoire was sequenced with immunoSEQ multiplex PCR; TCRdb's copy has only in-frame clones and lacks some. The sample lists under 35,000 clones, around 90% occurring once. Material for sequencing was peripheral blood. The receptor set was obtained from a man between 70 and 80 years old with active COVID-19.

The genes are TRBV4-3 and TRBJ2-1, with D tentatively TRBD2 (6 bases). This CDR3 has 17 amino acids. The germline V gene encodes CDR1 LGHNA and CDR2 YSLEER. Trimming stripped 0 bases from V and 3 bases from J, with 15 bases between. Here the CDR3 DNA reads TGCGCCAGCAGCCAAGATGTGGCGGGACCGTTCTACAATGAGCAGTTCTTC. It is translated as CASSQDVAGPFYNEQFF.

The CDR3 nucleotides are TGTGCCAGCAGTTTAGTAGTAATGACAGAACTGTTTTTT. This codes for CASSLVVMTELFF. V is TRBV28 and J is TRBJ1-4, with a weak D call TRBD1 (5 bases). The CDR3 runs to 13 residues. Deletions cut 2 bases from V and 12 bases from J, with 13 bases between. CDR1 is MDHEN, CDR2 SYDVKM, per germline.

V is TRBV10-3 and J is TRBJ2-3; 11 bases agree with TRBD1. V shed 8 bases, J shed 4 bases, and the junction held 2 bases outside the gene matches. Germline CDR1 reads ENHRY; CDR2 reads SYGVKD. The CDR3 sequence is 13 residues long. The CDR3 here is CAIGDRGADTQYF. In DNA, the CDR3 is TGTGCCATCGGGGACAGGGGGGCAGATACGCAGTATTTT.

This clone has only a few counts. This chain connects TRBV24-1 to TRBJ2-7; 9 nucleotides align to TRBD2. The CDR3 is 18 amino acids. V trimming: 0 bases; J trimming: 2 bases; junction bases outside the gene matches: 10. CDR1 is KGHDR, CDR2 SFDVKD, per germline. CDR3 nucleotide sequence: TGTGCCACCAGTGATTTGGTCGGGGGGCGGGAGGGCCCCTACGAGCAGTACTTC. As protein: CATSDLVGGREGPYEQYF.

The chain is built from TRBV24-1 and TRBJ2-3; possible D gene TRBD2, 6 bases. Germline lookup yields CDR1 KGHDR and CDR2 SFDVKD. CDR3 length equals 16 residues. Trimming removed 1 base at V and 1 base at J, with 11 bases between. The CDR3 DNA reads as TGTGCCACCAGTGATTTAAAGTCGGGGGGCACAGATACGCAGTATTTT. Its translation is CATSDLKSGGTDTQYF.

The chain has TRBV5-1 and TRBJ2-3; 13 bases align to TRBD2. CDR1 SGHRS and CDR2 YFSETQ come from the germline V gene. V lost 3 bases to trimming and J lost 2 bases; unmatched junction nucleotides: 3. CDR3 length: 16 residues. The CDR3 coding sequence is TGCGCCAGCAGCTCGGGACTAGCGGGGCCCACAGATACGCAGTATTTT. It codes for CASSSGLAGPTDTQYF.

This chain connects TRBV5-4 to TRBJ1-1; 7 bases line up with TRBD1. J was trimmed by 11 bases and V by 9 bases; bases with no gene match: 19. Germline lookup yields CDR1 SGHNT and CDR2 YYREEE (reference sequence). The CDR3 extends over 14 amino acids. The CDR3 nucleotides are TGTGCCACCCAGAAAAACTTAGGGGGCGTGAGTGCTTTCTTT. This sequence encodes CATQKNLGGVSAFF.

The chain has TRBV15 and TRBJ2-7; D is uncertain. This CDR3 has 21 residues. The germline V gene has CDR1 LNHNV and CDR2 YYDKDF (reference sequence). V gave up 5 bases and J gave up 0 bases, with 32 bases separating them. The CDR3 is CATSLIADARFDATSSYEQYF. The CDR3 region has the DNA TGTGCCACCAGCCTCATAGCCGATGCGAGGTTCGACGCGACCTCCTCCTACGAGCAGTACTTC.

This chain joins TRBV4-3 and TRBJ2-2; D remains ambiguous. V lost 2 bases and J lost 4, with 8 bases in between. The CDR3 runs to 14 residues. Per the germline V gene, CDR1 is LGHNA and CDR2 is YSLEER. CDR3 region: CASSQQSATGELFF. The CDR3 DNA sequence: TGCGCCAGCAGCCAACAAAGCGCCACCGGGGAGCTGTTTTTT.

J is TRBJ1-1 and V is TRBV14; D may be TRBD1 (6 bases). The V gene's germline CDR1 is SGHDN and CDR2 FVKESK. Trimming took off 3 bases at V and 7 bases at J, with 24 bases between the two ends. The CDR3 is 17 amino acids. CDR3 DNA sequence: TGTGCCAGCAGCCAGTTGTATGGGACACGGGGTCTATTTGAAGCTTTCTTT. Its protein is CASSQLYGTRGLFEAFF. Using reference TRBV14 and TRBJ1-1 for the parts outside the CDR3, the full variable domain is EAGVTQFPSHSVIEKGQTVTLRCDPISGHDNLYWYRRVMGKEIKFLLHFVKESKQDESGMPNNRFLAERTGGTYSTLKVQPAELEDSGVYFCASSQLYGTRGLFEAFFGQGTRLTVV.

The chain joins TRBV12-3 or TRBV12-4 to TRBJ2-2; D ambiguous. Deletions cut 2 bases from V and 4 bases from J, with 5 bases between. The CDR3 covers 13 residues. The CDR3 spells CASSLSVTGELFF. The DNA of the CDR3 is TGTGCCAGCAGTTTATCGGTCACCGGGGAGCTGTTTTTT.

This clone was counted once. V is TRBV29-1 and J is TRBJ2-1; 14 bases agree with TRBD2. There are 20 residues in the CDR3. Germline V lookup: CDR1 SQVTM, CDR2 ANQGSEA. Trimming removed 6 bases from V and 5 bases from J; junction bases left unmatched: 21. The CDR3 here is CSVRPEGTSGRRFWHNEQFF. The CDR3 DNA reads TGCAGCGTCCGACCTGAAGGGACTAGCGGGAGAAGATTCTGGCACAATGAGCAGTTCTTC.

This rearrangement joins TRBV5-1 to TRBJ2-7, with 9 bases matching TRBD2. The germline gives CDR1 SGHRS, CDR2 YFSETQ. The CDR3 totals 14 residues. Germline trimming cut 5 bases from V and 5 bases from J; bases unmatched to any gene: 8. CDR3 sequence (DNA): TGCGCCAGCAGGCGGGGGGGGCATAGGGACGAGCAGTACTTC. Translation: CASRRGGHRDEQYF.

V usage is TRBV7-6 and J usage is TRBJ2-4; TRBD2 matches 9 bases. Germline CDR1 SGHVS, CDR2 FNYEAQ. J lost 1 base, V lost 2 bases, and 12 bases had no gene match. CDR3 length equals 19 residues. The CDR3 bases are TGTGCCAGCAGCTTAACCGCTAGCGGGACGGCCGGGGCCAAAAACATTCAGTACTTC. It is translated as CASSLTASGTAGAKNIQYF.

The genes are TRBV28 and TRBJ1-3, with D unresolved. In germline, CDR1 is MDHEN, CDR2 SYDVKM. The CDR3 runs to 12 residues. V was clipped by 10 bases and J by 0 bases, with 7 bases between them. CDR3 bases: TGTGCCATCACACACTCTGGAAACACCATATATTTT. It is translated as CAITHSGNTIYF.

J is TRBJ2-1 and V is TRBV7-6; 11 bases line up with TRBD2. The J segment lost 6 bases and the V segment lost 5 bases, leaving 9 bases of the junction unmatched. Germline lookup yields CDR1 SGHVS and CDR2 FNYEAQ. This CDR3 comprises 16 residues. The CDR3 sequence: CASSPPGTSGSNEQFF. In DNA form, the CDR3 reads TGTGCCAGCAGCCCCCCCGGGACTAGCGGTTCCAATGAGCAGTTCTTC.

This chain links TRBV7-9 with TRBJ1-2; 7 bases match TRBD1. The CDR3 contains 14 residues. CDR1 is SEHNR, CDR2 FQNEAQ, per germline (reference sequence). V dropped 5 bases and J dropped 5; count of bases not matched to a gene: 8. CDR3 sequence: CASSPTGTAYGYTF. The CDR3 DNA follows: TGTGCCAGCAGCCCAACCGGGACAGCGTATGGCTACACCTTC.

The chain joins TRBV19 to TRBJ2-3; D gene unclear. From germline, CDR1 is LNHDA and CDR2 SQIVND (reference sequence). The CDR3 contains 13 residues. V was pared by 3 bases and J by 6 bases, with 10 bases between. CDR3 region: CASSIPPADTQYF. The DNA of the CDR3 is TGTGCCAGTAGTATCCCCCCCGCGGATACGCAGTATTTT. Together with reference TRBV19 and TRBJ2-3, the CDR3 gives the full variable domain: DGGITQSPKYLFRKEGQNVTLSCEQNLNHDAMYWYRQDPGQGLRLIYYSQIVNDFQKGDIAEGYSVSREKKESFPLTVTSAQKNPTAFYLCASSIPPADTQYFGPGTRLTVL.

In this sample, this clone turned up once. V usage is TRBV6-1 and J usage is TRBJ1-4; D call uncertain. The germline CDR1 and CDR2 sequences are MNHNS and SASEGT. This CDR3 has 18 amino acids. Trimming took 3 bases from V and 1 from J, leaving 18 bases between them. The CDR3 sequence is CASSDPPVWAKTNEKLFF. Here the CDR3 DNA reads TGTGCCAGCAGTGATCCGCCCGTTTGGGCGAAAACTAATGAAAAACTGTTTTTT.

The chain uses TRBV28 and TRBJ1-2; 7 positions agree with TRBD1. Germline V lookup: CDR1 MDHEN, CDR2 SYDVKM. Germline trimming cut 6 bases from V and 4 bases from J; bases unmatched to any gene: 5. The CDR3 has 13 amino acids. The CDR3 protein is CASSTNRGYGYTF. In DNA form, the CDR3 reads TGTGCCAGCAGCACGAACAGGGGCTATGGCTACACCTTC.

The CDR3 loop is CASSRTGGGEQFF. CDR3 DNA: TGTGCCAGCAGCCGAACAGGGGGCGGGGAGCAGTTCTTC. The chain joins TRBV14 to TRBJ2-1, with 9 bases lining up with TRBD1. With V trimmed by 4 bases and J by 10 bases, 5 bases remained unmatched. The CDR3 has 13 residues. Germline V gene sequence: CDR1 SGHDN, CDR2 FVKESK.

The chain joins TRBV7-8 to TRBJ2-5; 7 bases map to TRBD1. Germline V gives CDR1 SGHVS, CDR2 FQNEAQ. V trimming: 2 bases; J trimming: 5 bases; junction bases outside the gene matches: 5. This CDR3 has 14 residues. CDR3 sequence reads: CASSLPGGPETQYF. In nucleotides, the CDR3 is TGTGCCAGCAGCTTACCAGGGGGACCGGAGACCCAGTACTTC.

The rearrangement joins TRBV16 to TRBJ2-2; 7 positions match TRBD1. The germline CDR1 and CDR2 sequences are KGHSY and FQNENV. V dropped 8 bases and J dropped 5; count of bases not matched to a gene: 5. CDR3 length: 13 residues. CDR3 region: CASGSRGTGELFF. The CDR3 DNA reads as TGTGCCAGCGGGAGCAGGGGGACCGGGGAGCTGTTTTTT.

The chain joins TRBV19 to TRBJ1-2; perhaps TRBD1 as D (5 bases). The CDR3 length is 14 residues. Germline assignment: CDR1 LNHDA and CDR2 SQIVND (reference sequence). With 1 base removed from V and 4 bases from J, the gap between germline ends came to 10 bases. The CDR3 protein is CASSIGGRAYGYTF. CDR3 in DNA: TGTGCCAGTAGTATAGGGGGCAGGGCCTATGGCTACACCTTC.

This rearrangement joins TRBV11-3 to TRBJ2-5; 7 positions agree with TRBD2. With V trimmed by 5 bases and J by 2 bases, 17 bases remained unmatched. CDR1 SGHNT and CDR2 YENEEA come from the germline V gene. CDR3 size: 18 residues. CDR3 protein: CASSQGLSGAGRQETQYF. The CDR3 nucleotides read TGTGCCAGCAGCCAGGGTTTGAGCGGGGCGGGGAGACAAGAGACCCAGTACTTC. The full variable domain, in which reference TRBV11-3 and TRBJ2-5 provide the parts outside the CDR3, is EAGVVQSPRYKIIEKKQPVAFWCNPISGHNTLYWYLQNLGQGPELLIRYENEEAVDDSQLPKDRFSAERLKGVDSTLKIQPAELGDSAVYLCASSQGLSGAGRQETQYFGPGTRLLVL.

The chain combines TRBV19 with TRBJ2-2, with D maybe TRBD1 (6 bases). CDR1 is LNHDA and CDR2 is SQIVND in the germline V gene (reference sequence). This CDR3 has 17 amino acids. The ends were cut back, 0 bases at V and 4 bases at J, with 15 bases in the middle. The CDR3 DNA reads TGTGCCAGTAGTATAGATAGCAGGGGTAGAGGCACCGGGGAGCTGTTTTTT. It codes for CASSIDSRGRGTGELFF.

This chain connects TRBV12-3 or TRBV12-4 to TRBJ1-1; D ambiguous. The CDR3 is 12 residues long. V was trimmed by 0 bases and J by 8 bases, leaving 7 bases between them. Here the CDR3 DNA reads TGTGCCAGCAGTTTAGCCGGAGGAGAAGCTTTCTTT. Translated, it gives CASSLAGGEAFF.

This clone was seen a handful of times. The rearrangement joins TRBV19 to TRBJ1-5; no clear D gene. V was cut by 9 bases and J by 1 base, with 13 bases left in between. The CDR3 runs 14 residues. CDR1 and CDR2 (germline): LNHDA, SQIVND (reference sequence). CDR3 nucleotides: TGTGCCAGCAGCCTGTCCGGGAGCAATCAGCCCCAGCATTTT. It encodes CASSLSGSNQPQHF.

The V call is TRBV5-1, the J call TRBJ2-2; D perhaps matches TRBD1 (6 bases). The germline gives CDR1 SGHRS, CDR2 YFSETQ. The V end lost 10 bases, the J end lost 5 bases, and 18 bases lay between the germline ends. This CDR3 is built from 14 residues. CDR3 nucleotides: TGCGCCTCCAGTCCCCAGGGGTGGACCGGGGAGCTGTTTTTT. Its translation is CASSPQGWTGELFF.